The source of this TCR beta chain is a study of Graves' ophthalmopathy and Graves' hyperthyroidism. General observations from the study: Ophthalmopathy progression was predicted by the model at 70.59% sensitivity and roughly 72% specificity. Most clonotypes expanded in thyroid above 0.001 frequency were present in blood too. Built on 13 signatures, a model told ophthalmopathy apart from stable hyperthyroidism with approximately 85% sensitivity and over 80% specificity.

Points on this clonotype: Its matching antigen is unknown. Here the CDR3 omits its conserved ending phenylalanine or tryptophan, so a read error is the likely source.

Patients newly diagnosed with hyperthyroidism, under 2 months' duration, were aged 18 to 65, the study reports. This CDR3 is 13 amino acids long. Germline loops: CDR1 MNHEY, CDR2 SVGAGI. V gave up 6 bases and J gave up 4 bases; unmatched junction bases: 5. Using RNA transcripts, the TCR beta CDR3 regions were amplified. RT-PCR with HTBI primers came first, then second-round multiplex PCR. TCRdb reprocessed the multiplex PCR reads via MiXCR and lists one record per CDR3 protein. The table has around 1,200,000 distinct CDR3 sequences, roughly 35% seen once. The chain has TRBV6-5 and TRBJ1-1; TRBD1 aligns across 7 bases. This clonotype was sampled from an adult man with Graves' hyperthyroidism. Sequenced material: peripheral blood or thyroid tissue (not recorded which). The CDR3 bases are TGTGCCAGCAGCAGACGACAGGGCACTGAAGCTTTCCTT. Translating gives CASSRRQGTEAFL.